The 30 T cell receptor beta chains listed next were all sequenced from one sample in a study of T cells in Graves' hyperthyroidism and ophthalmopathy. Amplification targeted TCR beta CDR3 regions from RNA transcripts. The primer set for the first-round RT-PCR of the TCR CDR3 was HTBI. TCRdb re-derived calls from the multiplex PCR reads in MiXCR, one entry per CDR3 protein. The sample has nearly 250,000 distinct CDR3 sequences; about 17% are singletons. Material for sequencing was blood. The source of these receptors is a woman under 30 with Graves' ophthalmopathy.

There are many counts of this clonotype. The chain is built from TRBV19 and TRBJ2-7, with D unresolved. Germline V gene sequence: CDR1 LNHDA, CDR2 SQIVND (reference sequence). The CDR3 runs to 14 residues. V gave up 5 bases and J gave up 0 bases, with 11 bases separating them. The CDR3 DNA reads TGTGCCAGTAGTCCCCGGGCCAGCTCCTACGAGCAGTACTTC. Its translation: CASSPRASSYEQYF. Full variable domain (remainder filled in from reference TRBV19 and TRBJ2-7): DGGITQSPKYLFRKEGQNVTLSCEQNLNHDAMYWYRQDPGQGLRLIYYSQIVNDFQKGDIAEGYSVSREKKESFPLTVTSAQKNPTAFYLCASSPRASSYEQYFGPGTRLTVT.

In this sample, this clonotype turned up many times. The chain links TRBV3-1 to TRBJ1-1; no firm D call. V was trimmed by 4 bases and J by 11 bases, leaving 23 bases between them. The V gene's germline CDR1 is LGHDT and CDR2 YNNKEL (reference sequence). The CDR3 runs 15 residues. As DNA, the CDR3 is TGTGCCAGCAGCCCAGTGAGAGTTATCGGGGAGTCGGCTTTCTTT. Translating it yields CASSPVRVIGESAFF.

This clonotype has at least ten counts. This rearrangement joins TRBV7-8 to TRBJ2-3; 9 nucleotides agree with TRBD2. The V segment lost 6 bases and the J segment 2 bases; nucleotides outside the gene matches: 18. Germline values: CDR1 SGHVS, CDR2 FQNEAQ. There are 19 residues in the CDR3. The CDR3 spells CASSYRLAGVLSSTDTQYF. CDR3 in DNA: TGTGCCAGCAGTTACCGTTTAGCGGGAGTCCTCTCTTCCACAGATACGCAGTATTTT. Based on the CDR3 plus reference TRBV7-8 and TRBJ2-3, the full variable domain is GAGVSQSPRYKVAKRGQDVALRCDPISGHVSLFWYQQALGQGPEFLTYFQNEAQLDKSGLPSDRFFAERPEGSVSTLKIQRTQQEDSAVYLCASSYRLAGVLSSTDTQYFGPGTRLTVL.

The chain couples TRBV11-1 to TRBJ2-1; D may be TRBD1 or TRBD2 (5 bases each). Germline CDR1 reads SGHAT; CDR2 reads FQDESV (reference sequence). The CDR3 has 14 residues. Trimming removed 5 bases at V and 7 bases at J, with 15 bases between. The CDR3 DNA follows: TGTGCCAGCAGCCGTCCGGGACCTTTGAATGAGCAGTTCTTC. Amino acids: CASSRPGPLNEQFF.

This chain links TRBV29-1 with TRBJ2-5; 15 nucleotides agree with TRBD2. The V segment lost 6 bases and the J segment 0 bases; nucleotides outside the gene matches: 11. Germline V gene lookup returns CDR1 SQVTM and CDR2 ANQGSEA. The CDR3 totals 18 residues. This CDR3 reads CSVCLIGTSGRYQETQYF. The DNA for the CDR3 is TGCAGCGTCTGTTTGATCGGGACTAGCGGGAGGTACCAAGAGACCCAGTACTTC.

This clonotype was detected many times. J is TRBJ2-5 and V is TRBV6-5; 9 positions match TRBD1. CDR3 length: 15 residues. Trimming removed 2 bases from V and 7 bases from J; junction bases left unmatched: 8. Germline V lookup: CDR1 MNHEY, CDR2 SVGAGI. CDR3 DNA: TGTGCCAGCAGTTACCGGGACAGGGAGAGAGGGACCCAGTACTTC. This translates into CASSYRDRERGTQYF.

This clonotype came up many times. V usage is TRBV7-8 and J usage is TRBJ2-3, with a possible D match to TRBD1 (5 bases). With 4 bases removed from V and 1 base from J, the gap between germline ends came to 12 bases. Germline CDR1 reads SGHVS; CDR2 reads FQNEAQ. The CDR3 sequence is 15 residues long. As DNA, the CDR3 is TGTGCCAGCAGCTCGATAGGGGCCGGCACAGATACGCAGTATTTT. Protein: CASSSIGAGTDTQYF.

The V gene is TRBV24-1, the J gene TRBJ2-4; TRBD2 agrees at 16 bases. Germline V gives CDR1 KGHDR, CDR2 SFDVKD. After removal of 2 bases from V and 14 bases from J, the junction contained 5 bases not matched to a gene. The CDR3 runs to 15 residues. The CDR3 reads CATSDSGTSGRGEYF. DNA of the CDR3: TGTGCCACCAGTGATTCTGGGACTAGCGGGAGGGGGGAGTACTTC.

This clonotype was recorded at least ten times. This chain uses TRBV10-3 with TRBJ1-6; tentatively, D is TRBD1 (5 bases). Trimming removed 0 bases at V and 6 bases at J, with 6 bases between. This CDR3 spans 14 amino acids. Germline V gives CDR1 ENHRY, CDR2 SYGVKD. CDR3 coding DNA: TGTGCCATCAGTGAGTCACAGGTTAATTCACCCCTCCACTTT. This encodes CAISESQVNSPLHF.

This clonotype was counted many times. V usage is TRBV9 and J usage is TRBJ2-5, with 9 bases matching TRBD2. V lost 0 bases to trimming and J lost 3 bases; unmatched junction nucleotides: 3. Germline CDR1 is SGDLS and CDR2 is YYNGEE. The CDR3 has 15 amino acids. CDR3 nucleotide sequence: TGTGCCAGCAGCGTAGGGACTAGCGAGAAAGAGACCCAGTACTTC. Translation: CASSVGTSEKETQYF.

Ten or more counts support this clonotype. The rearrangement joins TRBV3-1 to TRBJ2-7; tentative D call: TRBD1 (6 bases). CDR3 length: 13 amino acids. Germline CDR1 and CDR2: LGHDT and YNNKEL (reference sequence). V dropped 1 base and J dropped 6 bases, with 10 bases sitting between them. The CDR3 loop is CASSQGGRGEQYF. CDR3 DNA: TGTGCCAGCAGCCAAGGGGGGCGCGGCGAGCAGTACTTC.

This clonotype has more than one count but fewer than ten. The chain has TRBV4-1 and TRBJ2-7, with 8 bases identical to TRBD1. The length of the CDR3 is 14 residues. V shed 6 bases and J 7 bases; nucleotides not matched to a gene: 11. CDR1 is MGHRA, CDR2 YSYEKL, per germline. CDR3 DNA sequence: TGCGCCAGCAGAAGACAGGGGTCTCGGGAGGAGCAGTACTTC. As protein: CASRRQGSREEQYF.

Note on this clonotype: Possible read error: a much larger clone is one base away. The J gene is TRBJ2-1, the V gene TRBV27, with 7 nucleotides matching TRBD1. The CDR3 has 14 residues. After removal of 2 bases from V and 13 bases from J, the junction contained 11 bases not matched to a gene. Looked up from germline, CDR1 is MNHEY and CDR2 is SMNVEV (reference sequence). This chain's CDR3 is CASSLQGDGETQFF. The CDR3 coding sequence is TGTGCCAGCAGTTTACAGGGGGACGGGGAGACCCAGTTCTTC.

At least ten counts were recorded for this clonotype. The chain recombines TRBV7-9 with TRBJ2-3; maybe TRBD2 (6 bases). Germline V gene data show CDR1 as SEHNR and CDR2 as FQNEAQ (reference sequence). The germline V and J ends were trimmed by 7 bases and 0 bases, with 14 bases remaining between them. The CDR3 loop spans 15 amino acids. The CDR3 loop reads CASNGGGPSTDTQYF. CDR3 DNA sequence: TGTGCCAGCAACGGGGGTGGACCTAGCACAGATACGCAGTATTTT.

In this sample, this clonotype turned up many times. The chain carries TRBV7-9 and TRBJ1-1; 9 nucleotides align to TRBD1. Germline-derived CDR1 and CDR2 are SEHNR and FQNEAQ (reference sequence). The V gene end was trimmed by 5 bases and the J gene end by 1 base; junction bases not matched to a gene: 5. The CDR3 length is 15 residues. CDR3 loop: CASSAPTGGNTEAFF. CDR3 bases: TGTGCCAGCAGCGCCCCGACAGGGGGGAACACTGAAGCTTTCTTT. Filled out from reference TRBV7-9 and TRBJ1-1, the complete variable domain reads DTGVSQNPRHKITKRGQNVTFRCDPISEHNRLYWYRQTLGQGPEFLTYFQNEAQLEKSRLLSDRFSAERPKGSFSTLEIQRTEQGDSAMYLCASSAPTGGNTEAFFGQGTRLTVV.

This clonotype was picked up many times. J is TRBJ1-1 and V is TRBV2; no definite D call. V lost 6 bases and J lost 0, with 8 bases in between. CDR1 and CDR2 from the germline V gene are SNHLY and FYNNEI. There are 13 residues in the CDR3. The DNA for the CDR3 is TGTGCCAGCAGGCTTGGTTTGAACACTGAAGCTTTCTTT. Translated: CASRLGLNTEAFF.

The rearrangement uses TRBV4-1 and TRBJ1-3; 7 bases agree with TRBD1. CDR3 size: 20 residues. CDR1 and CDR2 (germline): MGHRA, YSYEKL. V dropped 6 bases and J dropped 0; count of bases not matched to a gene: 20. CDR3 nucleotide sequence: TGCGCCAGCAGTCGTGCCCTGCAGGGGGTAACCCTGGACTCTGGAAACACCATATATTTT. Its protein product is CASSRALQGVTLDSGNTIYF.

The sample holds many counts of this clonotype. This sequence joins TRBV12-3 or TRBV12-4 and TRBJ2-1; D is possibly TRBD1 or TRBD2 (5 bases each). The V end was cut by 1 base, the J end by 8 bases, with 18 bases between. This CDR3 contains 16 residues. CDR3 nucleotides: TGTGCCAGCAGTTTAGAAAATAGGGGAGTTGGAGATGAGCAGTTCTTC. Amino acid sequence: CASSLENRGVGDEQFF.

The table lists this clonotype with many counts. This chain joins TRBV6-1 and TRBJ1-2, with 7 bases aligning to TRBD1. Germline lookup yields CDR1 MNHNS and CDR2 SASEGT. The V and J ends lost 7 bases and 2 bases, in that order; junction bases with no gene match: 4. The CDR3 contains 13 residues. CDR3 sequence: CASIPTGNYGYTF. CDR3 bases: TGTGCCAGCATCCCGACAGGGAACTATGGCTACACCTTC.

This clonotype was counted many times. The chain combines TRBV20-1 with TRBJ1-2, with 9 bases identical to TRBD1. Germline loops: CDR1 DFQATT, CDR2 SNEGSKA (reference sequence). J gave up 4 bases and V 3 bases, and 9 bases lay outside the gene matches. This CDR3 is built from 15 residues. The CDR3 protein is CSASSGTGTIYGYTF. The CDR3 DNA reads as TGCAGTGCTAGTTCTGGGACAGGGACAATCTATGGCTACACCTTC.

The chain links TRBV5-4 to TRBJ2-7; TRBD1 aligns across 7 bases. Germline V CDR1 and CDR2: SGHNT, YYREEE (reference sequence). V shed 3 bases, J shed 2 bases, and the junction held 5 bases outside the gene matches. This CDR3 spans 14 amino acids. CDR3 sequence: CASSSAGTAYEQYF. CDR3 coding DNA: TGTGCCAGCAGCTCCGCCGGGACAGCCTACGAGCAGTACTTC. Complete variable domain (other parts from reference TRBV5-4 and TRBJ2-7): ETGVTQSPTHLIKTRGQQVTLRCSSQSGHNTVSWYQQALGQGPQFIFQYYREEENGRGNFPPRFSGLQFPNYSSELNVNALELDDSALYLCASSSAGTAYEQYFGPGTRLTVT.

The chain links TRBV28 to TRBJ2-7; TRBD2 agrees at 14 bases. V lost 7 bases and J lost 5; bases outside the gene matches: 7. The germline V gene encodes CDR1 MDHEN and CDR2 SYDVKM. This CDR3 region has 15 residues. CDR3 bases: TGTGCCAGCAAATCAGCGACTAGCGGGGGGGACGAGCAGTACTTC. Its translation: CASKSATSGGDEQYF.

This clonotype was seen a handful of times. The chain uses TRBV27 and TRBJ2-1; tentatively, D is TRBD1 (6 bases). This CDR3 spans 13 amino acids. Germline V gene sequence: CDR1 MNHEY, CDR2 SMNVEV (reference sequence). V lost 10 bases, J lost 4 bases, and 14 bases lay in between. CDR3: CATQGSFYNEQFF. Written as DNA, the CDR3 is TGTGCCACCCAGGGGTCCTTTTACAATGAGCAGTTCTTC.

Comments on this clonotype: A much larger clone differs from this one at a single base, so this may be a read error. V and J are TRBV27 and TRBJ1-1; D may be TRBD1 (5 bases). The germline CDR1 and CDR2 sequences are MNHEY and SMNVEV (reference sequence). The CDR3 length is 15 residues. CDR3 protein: CTSRRGAGPNTEAFF. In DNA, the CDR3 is TGTACCAGCAGACGAGGGGCGGGACCGAACACTGAAGCTTTCTTT.

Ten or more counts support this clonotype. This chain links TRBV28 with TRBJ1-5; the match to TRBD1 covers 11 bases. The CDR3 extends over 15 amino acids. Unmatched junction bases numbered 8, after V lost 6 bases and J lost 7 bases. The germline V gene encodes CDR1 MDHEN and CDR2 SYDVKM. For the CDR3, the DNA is TGTGCCAGCAGGGGGACAGGGGGAAGTCGGCAGCCCCAGCATTTT. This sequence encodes CASRGTGGSRQPQHF.

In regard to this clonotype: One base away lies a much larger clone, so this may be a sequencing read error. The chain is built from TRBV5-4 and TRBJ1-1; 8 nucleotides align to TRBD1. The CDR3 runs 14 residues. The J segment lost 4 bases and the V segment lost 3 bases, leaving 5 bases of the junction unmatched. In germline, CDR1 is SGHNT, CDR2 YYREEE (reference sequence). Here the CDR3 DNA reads TGTGCCAGCAGCTCGTGGACAGGGAGCACTGAAGCTTTCTTT. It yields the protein CASSSWTGSTEAFF.

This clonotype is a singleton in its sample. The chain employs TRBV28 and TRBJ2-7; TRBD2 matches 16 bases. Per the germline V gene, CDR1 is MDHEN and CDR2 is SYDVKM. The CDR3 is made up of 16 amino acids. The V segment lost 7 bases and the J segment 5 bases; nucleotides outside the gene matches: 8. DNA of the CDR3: TGTGCCAGCAAAACCCCCGGGACTAGCGGGGGGGACGAGCAGTACTTC. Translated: CASKTPGTSGGDEQYF. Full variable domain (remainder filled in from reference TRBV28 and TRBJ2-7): DVKVTQSSRYLVKRTGEKVFLECVQDMDHENMFWYRQDPGLGLRLIYFSYDVKMKEKGDIPEGYSVSREKKERFSLILESASTNQTSMYLCASKTPGTSGGDEQYFGPGTRLTVT.

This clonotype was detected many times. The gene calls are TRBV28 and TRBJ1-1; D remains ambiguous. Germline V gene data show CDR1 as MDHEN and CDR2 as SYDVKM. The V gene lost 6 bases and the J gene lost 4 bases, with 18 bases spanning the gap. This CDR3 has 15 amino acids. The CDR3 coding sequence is TGTGCCAGCAGCCCACCAGATTTGTCTTTCACTGAAGCTTTCTTT. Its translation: CASSPPDLSFTEAFF.

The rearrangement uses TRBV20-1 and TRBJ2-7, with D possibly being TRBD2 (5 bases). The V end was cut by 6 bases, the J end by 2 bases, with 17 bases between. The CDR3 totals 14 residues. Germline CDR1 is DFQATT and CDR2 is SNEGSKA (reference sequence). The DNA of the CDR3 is TGCAGTGCGCTGGGAGATACCGTGACCTACGAGCAGTACTTC. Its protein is CSALGDTVTYEQYF.

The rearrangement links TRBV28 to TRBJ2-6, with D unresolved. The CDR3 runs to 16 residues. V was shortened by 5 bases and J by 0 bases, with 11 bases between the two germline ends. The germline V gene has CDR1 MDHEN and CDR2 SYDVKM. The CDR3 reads CASSEPDNSGANVLTF. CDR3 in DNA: TGTGCCAGCAGTGAACCGGATAACTCTGGGGCCAACGTCCTGACTTTC.